This is a list of T cell receptor beta chains from one sample in a study of OX40 agonist ivuxolimab in advanced cancers. Some clones are missing from TCRdb's copy, which holds only in-frame ones; the method was immunoSEQ multiplex PCR. The sample holds 50,000 to 65,000 clones, 82% seen once. This sample comprised CD4+ or CD8+ T cells sorted from blood, obtained in a trial of the OX40 agonist ivuxolimab. These receptor sequences come from an adult with an advanced solid tumor such as melanoma, head and neck, liver or kidney cancer. CDR3s leave out the opening cysteine and the closing phenylalanine or tryptophan. The listing skips clone size in some rows; elsewhere it reads once, few, many or a size class.

NA TRBJ2-7 TRBV6-1 ASSITRGNEQY
NA TRBJ1-5 TRBV11-2 ASSQDWEGYNQPQH
NA TRBJ1-6 TRBV7-8 ASSSVTANNSPLH
few TRBJ1-1 TRBV9 ASSVQQMNTEAF
NA TRBJ2-3 TRBV6-5 ASTVRLGADTQY
NA TRBJ2-4 TRBV7-2 ASSRQGGIQY
NA TRBJ2-7 TRBV21-1 ASSKDTCGSYEQY
NA TRBJ2-7 TRBV21-1 ASSSGARGCYYEQY
few TRBJ1-5 TRBV6-1 ASSERVGWSNQPQH
NA TRBJ1-1 TRBV19 ASSRKDGNTEAF
NA TRBJ2-1 TRBV19 ASSLPVTSTVYSEQF